These T cell receptor beta chains were read from a single sample in a study of T cells expressing NK-cell markers. From the 5' RACE reads, TCRdb lists one entry per CDR3 protein and no DNA. There are about 460,000 distinct CDR3 sequences in the sample, with over 1.1% held by the top ten. Material: blood T cells: a sorted CD56 or NKG2C T cell subset, CD4+ or CD8+ T cells, or bulk PBMC T cells (not recorded which). The receptor set was obtained from a woman aged 45 to 65 in good health. Both conserved end residues are part of each CDR3.

TRBJ2-2 TRBV9 CASSPFPGGNNGELFF
TRBJ1-6 TRBV12-3/TRBV12-4 CASSTSPTGPSPLHF
TRBJ1-1 TRBV11-2 CASSPTGEEAFF
TRBJ2-7 TRBV3-1 CASSLAGEPYEQYF
TRBJ2-1 TRBV2 CASSAGGRLMNEQFF
TRBJ2-4 TRBV5-1 CASSSSGDRAKNIQYF
TRBJ1-2 TRBV13 CASARDKTSYGYTF
TRBJ1-1 TRBV24-1 CATRGTGEAFF
TRBJ2-7 TRBV19 CASSIMTGNYYEQYF
TRBJ2-6 TRBV6-5 CATVSGANVLTF
TRBJ2-3 TRBV7-9 CASSFPSGRAEDTQYF
TRBJ1-2 TRBV5-1 CASSLEVGTSYGYTF
TRBJ1-1 TRBV20-1 CSANTPGQGRGAFF
TRBJ2-1 TRBV15 CATSLASSSYNEQFF
TRBJ1-2 TRBV12-3/TRBV12-4 CASRLALNYGYTF
TRBJ2-1 TRBV12-3/TRBV12-4 CASSLGSRYNNEQFF
TRBJ2-3 TRBV10-3 CAIKPGLAGKHSDTQYF
TRBJ2-3 TRBV2 CASSEPSGSIRDTQYF
TRBJ2-1 TRBV12-3/TRBV12-4 CASSRGQGQFF
TRBJ1-2 TRBV7-9 CASSPRQGAYGYTF
TRBJ1-1 TRBV5-6 CASSSILRDTEAFF
TRBJ2-2 TRBV12-3/TRBV12-4 CASSLRGQGVAGELFF
TRBJ2-3 TRBV6-5 CASSYPYNYRGRADTQYF
TRBJ2-1 TRBV27 CASSRGLDNEQFF
TRBJ2-1 TRBV6-1 CASTPNNEQFF
TRBJ2-1 TRBV4-1 CASSPTSGNEQFF
TRBJ1-2 TRBV2 CASSDFPAGYTF
TRBJ1-3 TRBV3-1 CASSHPGRSASLDTIYF
TRBJ1-1 TRBV27 CASSSRSRGTEAFF
TRBJ2-2 TRBV3-1 CASSWDTSTGELFF
TRBJ2-3 TRBV5-6 CASSWIAGEGDTQYF
TRBJ2-5 TRBV29-1 CSVRPGQGVATQYF
TRBJ2-2 TRBV20-1 CSASLGTSNGELFF
TRBJ1-2 TRBV27 CASSPVGTAPYGYTF
TRBJ2-4 TRBV16 CASSRGAGWGIQYF
TRBJ2-1 TRBV3-1 CASSQRGSVGAKEQFF
TRBJ2-7 TRBV12-3/TRBV12-4 CASMGGGWEQYF
TRBJ2-3 TRBV10-1 CASSESGLAGDSTDTQYF
TRBJ2-7 TRBV15 CATSTGGGAGSYEQYF
TRBJ2-2 TRBV3-1 CASSHRGGGLKPGELFF
TRBJ2-3 TRBV13 CASSLRSGAGDLSPTDTQYF
TRBJ2-1 TRBV2 CASRTTSHEQFF
TRBJ2-1 TRBV11-2 CASSPPGTRGVDEQFF
TRBJ2-3 TRBV7-9 CASRGKDTQYF
TRBJ1-1 TRBV29-1 CSVVAGGATEAFF